One and the same sample provided the 30 T cell receptor beta chains below, sequenced in a study of CD8 T cells in Susac syndrome. A quantity of roughly 0.5 to 1 ug RNA underwent reverse transcription using random hexamers. TCRdb reprocessed the immunoSEQ multiplex PCR reads via MiXCR and lists one record per CDR3 protein. The data hold about 300,000 distinct CDR3 sequences, with roughly 85% observed a single time. The sequenced sample consisted of CD8+ T cells from PBMCs. The receptors originated from a human donor with multiple sclerosis.

V is TRBV20-1 and J is TRBJ1-5, with D possibly being TRBD1 (5 bases). In germline, CDR1 is DFQATT, CDR2 SNEGSKA (reference sequence). The ends were cut back, 0 bases at V and 2 bases at J, with 17 bases in the middle. This CDR3 has 17 amino acids. CDR3 DNA: TGCAGTGCTAGAGAATTAATTAGGCAGGGTGGCAATCAGCCCCAGCATTTT. Its protein product is CSARELIRQGGNQPQHF.

A note on this clonotype: One end of the junction is discordant with germline, which a read error may explain. This rearrangement joins TRBV27 to TRBJ2-1, with D tentatively TRBD2 (5 bases). From germline, CDR1 is MNHEY and CDR2 SMNVEV (reference sequence). The CDR3 is 15 amino acids. Here the CDR3 DNA reads TGTGCCAGCACTTTAGGGAGTCCTGCCTACAATGAGCAGTTCTTC. As protein: CASTLGSPAYNEQFF.

The rearrangement uses TRBV6-2 or TRBV6-3 and TRBJ2-7; D might be TRBD1 or TRBD2, each matching 5 bases. Germline V gene lookup returns CDR1 MNHEY and CDR2 SVGEGT. This CDR3 is 14 amino acids long. V was cut by 8 bases and J by 0 bases, with 14 bases left in between. DNA for the CDR3: TGTGCCAGCTTGGGGGACGGCTACTCCTACGAGCAGTACTTC. It yields the protein CASLGDGYSYEQYF.

This clonotype occurred a few times. This chain connects TRBV12-3 or TRBV12-4 to TRBJ2-7, with 8 bases fitting TRBD1. The J segment lost 3 bases and the V segment lost 3 bases, leaving 7 bases of the junction unmatched. There are 15 residues in the CDR3. For the CDR3, the DNA is TGTGCCAGCAGTTTTCGGACAGGGATAGACTACGAGCAGTACTTC. As protein: CASSFRTGIDYEQYF.

This clonotype was detected a few times. V is TRBV7-4 and J is TRBJ1-2; D is unclear. The CDR3 totals 12 residues. Germline V gene sequence: CDR1 SGHVT, CDR2 SQSDAQ. Trimming removed 0 bases at V and 6 bases at J, with 5 bases between. The CDR3 DNA reads TGTGCCAGCAGCTTAGCCCGAAATGGCTACACCTTC. Protein product: CASSLARNGYTF.

The gene calls are TRBV27 and TRBJ2-1; D is uncertain. CDR3 size: 13 residues. Germline lookup yields CDR1 MNHEY and CDR2 SMNVEV (reference sequence). V was shortened by 3 bases and J by 5 bases, with 8 bases between the two germline ends. The DNA for the CDR3 is TGTGCCAGCAGTTTTCTTCTCGACAATGAGCAGTTCTTC. The encoded protein is CASSFLLDNEQFF.

The chain couples TRBV6-1 to TRBJ1-1; 7 nucleotides align to TRBD1. CDR3 length: 18 amino acids. V lost 0 bases, J lost 0 bases, and 10 bases stayed unmatched. Germline V lookup: CDR1 MNHNS, CDR2 SASEGT. As DNA, the CDR3 is TGTGCCAGCAGTGAAGCATTCCACAGGGGATTAGTGAACACTGAAGCTTTCTTT. Encoded protein: CASSEAFHRGLVNTEAFF.

V gene TRBV7-9 combines with J gene TRBJ2-2; D may correspond to TRBD1 or TRBD2 (5 bases each). The V gene's germline CDR1 is SEHNR and CDR2 FQNEAQ (reference sequence). Trimming left V 5 bases short and J 3 bases short, with 19 bases between. The CDR3 is 17 residues long. The CDR3 DNA reads TGTGCCAGCAGCCTCCCTAGTTTGAGGGGCTACACCGGGGAGCTGTTTTTT. It encodes CASSLPSLRGYTGELFF.

With regard to this clonotype: At one end, the junction sequence differs from germline, possibly due to a read error. The rearrangement joins TRBV7-7 to TRBJ2-3; weak D call: TRBD2 (6 bases). Germline lookup yields CDR1 SSHAT and CDR2 FNYEAQ (reference sequence). The CDR3 is 15 residues long. CDR3 nucleotide sequence: TGTGCTAGCAGCTTAACCCTAGCGAACACAGATACGCAGTATTTT. This translates into CASSLTLANTDTQYF. Together with reference TRBV7-7 and TRBJ2-3, the CDR3 gives the full variable domain: GAGVSQSPRYKVTKRGQDVTLRCDPISSHATLYWYQQALGQGPEFLTYFNYEAQPDKSGLPSDRFSAERPEGSISTLTIQRTEQRDSAMYRCASSLTLANTDTQYFGPGTRLTVL.

This chain connects TRBV7-8 to TRBJ1-2; D unresolved. The CDR3 sequence is 14 residues long. The germline CDR1 and CDR2 sequences are SGHVS and FQNEAQ. The ends were cut back, 5 bases at V and 8 bases at J, with 18 bases in the middle. Here the CDR3 DNA reads TGTGCCAGCAGCGCCCGGACGGGCCCGCGGGGCTACACCTTC. It is translated as CASSARTGPRGYTF.

This chain links TRBV4-2 with TRBJ2-1, with D maybe TRBD2 (6 bases). Germline V gene lookup returns CDR1 LGHNA and CDR2 YNFKEQ. With 0 bases removed from V and 8 bases from J, the gap between germline ends came to 14 bases. The CDR3 contains 15 residues. In nucleotides, the CDR3 is TGTGCCAGCAGCCAAGAGGGGCCTAGGAGGGATGAGCAGTTCTTC. This encodes CASSQEGPRRDEQFF.

The rearrangement joins TRBV20-1 to TRBJ2-3; TRBD2 matches at 7 bases. Germline values: CDR1 DFQATT, CDR2 SNEGSKA (reference sequence). V lost 6 bases and J lost 1; bases outside the gene matches: 7. This CDR3 contains 14 residues. As DNA, the CDR3 is TGCAGTGCCATGGGGGAGGGTGGCACAGATACGCAGTATTTT. It yields the protein CSAMGEGGTDTQYF.

DNA for the CDR3: TGTGCCAGCAGTTTATTTTGGGGGCTCGTTTACAATGAGCAGTTCTTC. It translates to CASSLFWGLVYNEQFF. The rearrangement joins TRBV27 to TRBJ2-1; possible D gene TRBD1, 6 bases. The V gene lost 1 base and the J gene lost 4 bases, with 14 bases spanning the gap. Germline V gene data show CDR1 as MNHEY and CDR2 as SMNVEV (reference sequence). The CDR3 is made up of 16 amino acids.

This clonotype was picked up a small number of times. The chain is built from TRBV24-1 and TRBJ2-3; 8 bases map to TRBD2. J gave up 5 bases and V 0 bases, and 3 bases lay outside the gene matches. Germline V gives CDR1 KGHDR, CDR2 SFDVKD. The CDR3 is 15 amino acids. In DNA, the CDR3 is TGTGCCACCAGTGATTTGTCGGGGGGGCAAGATACGCAGTATTTT. Its protein is CATSDLSGGQDTQYF.

A single count supports this clonotype. The V call is TRBV11-1, the J call TRBJ2-1; TRBD1 matches 10 bases. The CDR3 is made up of 20 amino acids. V dropped 4 bases and J dropped 6; count of bases not matched to a gene: 21. Looked up from germline, CDR1 is SGHAT and CDR2 is FQDESV (reference sequence). CDR3 loop: CASSSTKISLPGQGRNEQFF. CDR3 DNA sequence: TGTGCCAGCAGCTCGACAAAGATAAGCCTTCCGGGACAGGGGCGCAATGAGCAGTTCTTC.

This chain links TRBV27 with TRBJ1-1, with 9 bases identical to TRBD1. This CDR3 has 19 amino acids. Trimming removed 0 bases from V and 3 bases from J; junction bases left unmatched: 14. Germline V CDR1 and CDR2: MNHEY, SMNVEV (reference sequence). The CDR3 protein is CASSLSGGGQGLWDTEAFF. Here the CDR3 DNA reads TGTGCCAGCAGTTTATCGGGGGGAGGACAGGGGCTTTGGGACACTGAAGCTTTCTTT.

This clonotype was picked up one time. The chain links TRBV7-6 to TRBJ2-5; TRBD2 matches at 8 bases. Germline lookup yields CDR1 SGHVS and CDR2 FNYEAQ. Unmatched junction bases numbered 12, after V lost 8 bases and J lost 4 bases. This CDR3 has 15 residues. The CDR3 nucleotides are TGTGCCAGCGGCCAACTAGCGGAGAGACTAGAGACCCAGTACTTC. This gives the protein CASGQLAERLETQYF. Full variable domain (outside the CDR3, taken from reference TRBV7-6 and TRBJ2-5): GAGVSQSPRYKVTKRGQDVALRCDPISGHVSLYWYRQALGQGPEFLTYFNYEAQQDKSGLPNDRFSAERPEGSISTLTIQRTEQRDSAMYRCASGQLAERLETQYFGPGTRLLVL.

The chain links TRBV7-9 to TRBJ2-1; no firm D call. The germline V gene has CDR1 SEHNR and CDR2 FQNEAQ (reference sequence). The V and J ends lost 4 bases and 6 bases respectively, with 13 bases between them. This CDR3 contains 14 residues. CDR3 protein: CASSSPGSSNEQFF. CDR3 DNA sequence: TGTGCCAGCAGCTCACCGGGCTCGAGCAATGAGCAGTTCTTC.

This sequence joins TRBV27 and TRBJ2-1, with D tentatively TRBD2 (5 bases). The CDR3 has 14 residues. V gave up 7 bases and J gave up 4 bases, with 14 bases separating them. From germline, CDR1 is MNHEY and CDR2 SMNVEV (reference sequence). CDR3 loop: CASTDLAGYNEQFF. CDR3 nucleotides: TGTGCCAGCACAGACCTAGCTGGATACAATGAGCAGTTCTTC.

This clonotype appeared once. The chain employs TRBV3-1 and TRBJ2-5; D unclear. CDR1 LGHDT and CDR2 YNNKEL come from the germline V gene (reference sequence). The V and J ends lost 1 base and 7 bases respectively, with 10 bases between them. The CDR3 runs to 13 residues. The CDR3 is CASSQGAGRTQYF. CDR3 nucleotides: TGTGCCAGCAGCCAAGGGGCCGGGCGGACCCAGTACTTC.

This clonotype was detected a few times. The J gene is TRBJ2-7, the V gene TRBV4-3; no definite D call. V shed 2 bases and J shed 0 bases, with 8 bases lying between them. Germline loops: CDR1 LGHNA, CDR2 YSLEER. This CDR3 comprises 14 residues. Here the CDR3 DNA reads TGCGCCAGCAGCCAATCCAGATCCTCCTACGAGCAGTACTTC. As protein: CASSQSRSSYEQYF.

The chain recombines TRBV4-3 with TRBJ1-4; a weak D match, TRBD1 (5 bases). CDR1 is LGHNA and CDR2 is YSLEER in the germline V gene. V gave up 4 bases and J gave up 3 bases, with 15 bases separating them. The CDR3 totals 16 residues. The CDR3 DNA follows: TGCGCCAGCAGCCGCGGGAGGGGATGGGCTAATGAAAAACTGTTTTTT. Protein product: CASSRGRGWANEKLFF.

This chain uses TRBV29-1 with TRBJ1-1; a possible D gene is TRBD1 (5 bases). There are 11 residues in the CDR3. The V end was cut by 4 bases, the J end by 6 bases, with 9 bases between. Germline CDR1 is SQVTM and CDR2 is ANQGSEA. This chain's CDR3 is CSVAGVAEAFF. The CDR3 DNA reads TGCAGCGTTGCGGGGGTCGCTGAAGCTTTCTTT. The full variable domain, rest sourced from reference TRBV29-1 and TRBJ1-1, is SAVISQKPSRDICQRGTSLTIQCQVDSQVTMMFWYRQQPGQSLTLIATANQGSEATYESGFVIDKFPISRPNLTFSTLTVSNMSPEDSSIYLCSVAGVAEAFFGQGTRLTVV.

The chain carries TRBV27 and TRBJ1-1; D may be TRBD1 (6 bases). The germline gives CDR1 MNHEY, CDR2 SMNVEV (reference sequence). The CDR3 covers 14 residues. The V end was cut by 7 bases, the J end by 3 bases, with 15 bases between. The DNA for the CDR3 is TGTGCCAGCAAGGCCTCAGGGGCCTACACTGAAGCTTTCTTT. Its protein product is CASKASGAYTEAFF.

About this clonotype: Compared with germline, one end of the junction differs, possibly owing to a read error. The J gene is TRBJ1-1, the V gene TRBV19; weak D call: TRBD1 (5 bases). CDR3 length equals 14 residues. Germline CDR1 and CDR2: LNHDA and SQIVND (reference sequence). The DNA of the CDR3 is TGTGCCAGTAGTATAGGACAGATGAACACTGAAGCTTCCTTT. Translation: CASSIGQMNTEASF.

The chain joins TRBV7-9 to TRBJ1-3; D is unresolved. The germline CDR1 and CDR2 sequences are SEHNR and FQNEAQ (reference sequence). The CDR3 spans 14 residues. The V end was cut by 5 bases, the J end by 4 bases, with 12 bases between. The CDR3 loop is CASSAALEGNTIYF. CDR3 in DNA: TGTGCCAGCAGCGCGGCCCTTGAGGGAAACACCATATATTTT.

This clonotype was observed a few times. V and J are TRBV5-1 and TRBJ2-7; no reliable D call. Trimming took off 0 bases at V and 0 bases at J, with 13 bases between the two ends. This CDR3 has 16 residues. Germline V lookup: CDR1 SGHRS, CDR2 YFSETQ. CDR3 sequence (DNA): TGCGCCAGCAGCTTGGCCCAAACAGCTCCCTCCTACGAGCAGTACTTC. Translation gives CASSLAQTAPSYEQYF.

The V call is TRBV29-1, the J call TRBJ2-1, with D possibly matching TRBD1 (5 bases). CDR3 length: 15 residues. Germline CDR1 SQVTM, CDR2 ANQGSEA. The V and J ends lost 0 bases and 7 bases respectively, with 16 bases between them. CDR3 in DNA: TGCAGCGTTGAAGATAGTGGGGCTTTGGATAATGAGCAGTTCTTC. Its translation is CSVEDSGALDNEQFF.

This clonotype was seen a few times. V gene TRBV7-9 combines with J gene TRBJ2-7; perhaps TRBD1 as D (5 bases). Germline V gives CDR1 SEHNR, CDR2 FQNEAQ (reference sequence). The CDR3 runs 13 residues. With 3 bases removed from V and 5 bases from J, the gap between germline ends came to 11 bases. DNA for the CDR3: TGTGCCAGCAGCTTTACAGGCCCTGACGAGCAGTACTTC. This codes for CASSFTGPDEQYF.

Only one count was recorded for this clonotype. The chain carries TRBV28 and TRBJ1-1; TRBD1 matches 7 bases. Germline loops: CDR1 MDHEN, CDR2 SYDVKM. V lost 2 bases, J lost 4 bases, and 10 bases stayed unmatched. The CDR3 extends over 16 amino acids. The CDR3 coding sequence is TGTGCCAGCAGTTTAGGTACAGGGGAGGAGAGCACTGAAGCTTTCTTT. Its translation: CASSLGTGEESTEAFF.